A selection of T cell receptor beta chains follows, all from one sample in a study of beta chain features in type 1 diabetes. Measured with immunoSEQ multiplex PCR; TCRdb has only the in-frame clones, and not every one. Among 35,000 to 45,000 clones, over 50% were seen once, and the ten largest hold about 1.6%. The material sequenced was Tregs from blood. These TCRs come from a man aged 25 to 40 with type 1 diabetes. Some clones in this sample may be carry-over from other donors' samples. Each CDR3 is given with its conserved first and last residue. The D gene is left open where the match is weak. Some rows mark clone size as missing; the rest say once, few, many or name a class of expanded clone.

clone size	V gene	D gene	J gene	CDR3 protein	CDR3 DNA
-	TRBV7-2	TRBD1	TRBJ2-1	CASSFRGGEQFF	TGTGCCAGCAGCTTTAGAGGGGGCGAGCAGTTCTTC
-	TRBV6-1	-	TRBJ1-2	CASFGQYYGYTF	TGTGCCAGCTTCGGACAGTACTATGGCTACACCTTC
-	TRBV5-1	TRBD2	TRBJ2-3	CASSLLLAGRTDTQYF	TGCGCCAGCAGCTTGCTTCTAGCGGGGCGCACAGATACGCAGTATTTT
-	TRBV5-4	TRBD1	TRBJ2-1	CASSLQTGENEQFF	TGTGCCAGCAGCTTGCAAACAGGGGAGAATGAGCAGTTCTTC
-	TRBV7-2	TRBD2	TRBJ2-3	CASSLASGGAPGTQYF	TGTGCCAGCAGCTTAGCTAGCGGGGGGGCCCCAGGGACGCAGTATTTT
-	TRBV12-5	TRBD1	TRBJ2-2	CASGPRQGTTGELFF	TGTGCTAGTGGCCCCCGACAGGGGACGACCGGGGAGCTGTTTTTT
-	TRBV4-3	-	TRBJ1-2	CASSQDPGSYGYTF	TGCGCCAGCAGCCAAGATCCGGGATCCTATGGCTACACCTTC
-	TRBV29-1	-	TRBJ1-1	CSVSNHRTEVVGGPNTEAFF	TGCAGCGTTAGCAACCACCGTACGGAAGTAGTGGGAGGGCCGAACACTGAAGCTTTCTTT
-	TRBV5-1	-	TRBJ2-7	CASSTGTRGHEQYF	TGCGCCAGCAGCACCGGGACAAGGGGCCACGAGCAGTACTTC
few	TRBV19	TRBD1	TRBJ2-2	CASSLRPGQGWTGELFF	TGTGCCAGTAGTCTACGACCGGGACAGGGGTGGACCGGGGAGCTGTTTTTT
few	TRBV7-8	-	TRBJ1-1	CASSTTRGNTEAFF	TGTGCCAGCAGCACTACCAGGGGGAACACTGAAGCTTTCTTT
few	TRBV6-5	-	TRBJ2-3	CASSLFQARTDTQYF	TGTGCCAGCAGTCTCTTCCAGGCTCGCACAGATACGCAGTATTTT
-	TRBV4-3	-	TRBJ1-6	CASSPGEHLYNSPLHF	TGCGCCAGCAGCCCCGGAGAACACCTCTATAATTCACCCCTCCACTTT
-	TRBV10-3	-	TRBJ1-2	CATRGGGPGYTF	TGTGCCACCCGAGGCGGGGGGCCTGGCTACACCTTC
-	TRBV13	TRBD1	TRBJ1-3	CASSLRQGIYTIYF	TGTGCCAGCAGCTTAAGACAGGGTATTTACACCATATATTTT
few	TRBV30	TRBD1	TRBJ2-4	CAWRMTGENIQYF	TGTGCCTGGAGGATGACAGGGGAAAACATTCAGTACTTC
-	TRBV6-1	-	TRBJ1-1	CASSAATVRNTEAFF	TGTGCCAGCAGTGCGGCTACAGTCAGAAACACTGAAGCTTTCTTT